The 27 T cell receptor beta chains below all came from one sample that was sequenced in a study of blood T cell repertoires in COVID-19 (dated by TCRdb to about 2020). The protocol used for the library was the immunoSEQ multiplex PCR assay. The immuneACCESS repertoire file appears here via TCRdb, limited to in-frame rearrangements. These files lack a portion of the clones; in checked studies, under half of the deficit traces to unresolved V genes, and the cause of the others is not known. This sample has around 300,000 clones in its table, and about 87% of those were observed once. About 5% of the sample lies in the top ten. The source material was PBMCs or T cells enriched from blood (not recorded which). Receptor source: a man between 25 and 39 years old who had recovered from COVID-19.

The V gene is TRBV27, the J gene TRBJ1-2; D remains unclear. Trimming removed 3 bases from V and 2 bases from J, with 19 bases in between. CDR3 length equals 17 residues. Per the germline V gene, CDR1 is MNHEY and CDR2 is SMNVEV (reference sequence). CDR3 region: CASSLRHGLNRNYGYTF. CDR3 bases: TGTGCCAGCAGTTTGAGACACGGTTTGAATCGCAACTATGGCTACACCTTC.

The chain is built from TRBV15 and TRBJ1-2, with 8 bases that match TRBD1. CDR1 is LNHNV, CDR2 YYDKDF, per germline (reference sequence). This CDR3 spans 15 amino acids. V shed 0 bases, J shed 4 bases, and the junction held 4 bases outside the gene matches. Written as DNA, the CDR3 is TGTGCCACCAGCAGAGAATTAGGACAGGGCTATGGCTACACCTTC. This sequence encodes CATSRELGQGYGYTF.

This clone is a singleton in its sample. The rearrangement joins TRBV25-1 to TRBJ2-5; TRBD2 aligns across 8 bases. The length of the CDR3 is 13 residues. With V trimmed by 4 bases and J by 6 bases, 4 bases remained unmatched. The V gene's germline CDR1 is MGHDK and CDR2 SYGVNS. CDR3 loop: CASSVTSGQTQYF. The CDR3 DNA reads as TGTGCCAGCAGTGTAACTAGCGGCCAGACCCAGTACTTC. Looking up the rest from reference TRBV25-1 and TRBJ2-5 gives the full variable domain: EADIYQTPRYLVIGTGKKITLECSQTMGHDKMYWYQQDPGMELHLIHYSYGVNSTEKGDLSSESTVSRIRTEHFPLTLESARPSHTSQYLCASSVTSGQTQYFGPGTRLLVL.

The chain is built from TRBV9 and TRBJ1-6; 8 bases line up with TRBD1. CDR3 length equals 15 residues. Trimming at V came to 3 bases and at J to 3 bases, leaving 2 bases not matched to a gene. The germline gives CDR1 SGDLS, CDR2 YYNGEE. The CDR3: CASSDGQGYNSPLHF. Written as DNA, the CDR3 is TGTGCCAGCAGCGATGGACAGGGCTATAATTCACCCCTCCACTTT.

The chain recombines TRBV7-9 with TRBJ2-4; TRBD1 might be the D (5 bases). The germline V and J ends were trimmed by 4 bases and 4 bases, with 11 bases remaining between them. Germline V lookup: CDR1 SEHNR, CDR2 FQNEAQ (reference sequence). The length of the CDR3 is 14 residues. The CDR3: CASSSSDRKNIQYF. The CDR3 nucleotides read TGTGCCAGCAGCTCATCCGACAGAAAAAACATTCAGTACTTC.

The genes are TRBV6-5 and TRBJ1-2; 9 bases are a match to TRBD1. The CDR3 spans 13 residues. V was clipped by 6 bases and J by 7 bases; unmatched bases: 6. Germline V lookup: CDR1 MNHEY, CDR2 SVGAGI. The CDR3 DNA reads TGTGCCAGCAGATTGGACAGGGGATTTGGCTACACCTTC. Its translation is CASRLDRGFGYTF.

The rearrangement links TRBV3-1 (or the pseudogene TRBV3-2) to TRBJ2-2; TRBD2 matches at 7 bases. Trimming cost V 3 bases and J 6 bases; bases outside gene matches: 7. CDR1 is LGHDT and CDR2 is YNNKEL in the germline V gene (reference sequence). This CDR3 has 15 residues. This CDR3 is CASSQPLAWAGELFF. DNA of the CDR3: TGTGCCAGCAGCCAGCCACTAGCGTGGGCCGGGGAGCTGTTTTTT.

The chain links TRBV24-1 to TRBJ2-3; D remains unclear. Germline lookup yields CDR1 KGHDR and CDR2 SFDVKD. The V end lost 3 bases, the J end lost 4 bases, and 13 bases lay between the germline ends. The length of the CDR3 is 15 residues. The CDR3 protein is CATSDLGTWPDTQYF. The CDR3 DNA reads TGTGCCACCAGTGATCTGGGCACTTGGCCAGATACGCAGTATTTT.

This chain links TRBV2 with TRBJ1-2; perhaps TRBD1 as D (5 bases). CDR1 and CDR2 (germline): SNHLY, FYNNEI. The ends were cut back, 0 bases at V and 3 bases at J, with 14 bases in the middle. The CDR3 spans 16 residues. The CDR3 bases are TGTGCCAGCAGTGAAGCGCTTGGGGGGTCTGACTATGGCTACACCTTC. Protein sequence: CASSEALGGSDYGYTF.

The CDR3 region has the DNA TGCAGCGTTGGGCAGGGTAATGAGCAGTTCTTC. Translation gives CSVGQGNEQFF. The V gene is TRBV29-1, the J gene TRBJ2-1, with a tentative D call TRBD1 (5 bases). V was cut by 4 bases and J by 7 bases, with 8 bases left in between. This CDR3 has 11 residues. Germline V lookup: CDR1 SQVTM, CDR2 ANQGSEA.

This chain uses TRBV3-1 (or the pseudogene TRBV3-2) with TRBJ2-3; D gene ambiguous. The CDR3 contains 12 residues. CDR1 is LGHDT and CDR2 is YNNKEL in the germline V gene (reference sequence). The germline V and J ends were trimmed by 2 bases and 4 bases, with 4 bases remaining between them. The CDR3 reads CASSQLADTQYF. DNA of the CDR3: TGTGCCAGCAGCCAACTAGCAGATACGCAGTATTTT.

The J gene is TRBJ1-4, the V gene TRBV2; D remains ambiguous. The CDR3 has 13 residues. Trimming cost V 10 bases and J 7 bases, with 16 bases left between them. Germline CDR1 and CDR2: SNHLY and FYNNEI. CDR3 residues: CATNVGTVEKLFF. The CDR3, as DNA: TGTGCCACCAACGTCGGCACAGTTGAAAAACTGTTTTTT.

This chain uses TRBV7-3 with TRBJ2-7; 7 positions match TRBD1. The germline gives CDR1 SGHTA, CDR2 FQGTGA. J gave up 2 bases and V 5 bases, and 6 bases lay outside the gene matches. The CDR3 extends over 14 amino acids. The CDR3 protein is CASSIDRVAYEQYF. CDR3 coding DNA: TGTGCCAGCAGCATCGACAGGGTGGCCTACGAGCAGTACTTC.

The chain links TRBV5-6 to TRBJ2-2, with 11 bases fitting TRBD2. V lost 3 bases, J lost 0 bases, and 1 base stayed unmatched. CDR3 length equals 16 residues. Germline V CDR1 and CDR2: SGHDT, YYEEEE. The DNA for the CDR3 is TGTGCCAGCAGCTGGGGACTAGCGGCGAACACCGGGGAGCTGTTTTTT. Translation gives CASSWGLAANTGELFF.

The V and J genes are TRBV18 and TRBJ2-2; possibly TRBD2 for D (6 bases). V was shortened by 3 bases and J by 1 base, with 12 bases between the two germline ends. Germline V gene lookup returns CDR1 KGHSH and CDR2 LQKENI. The CDR3 length is 16 residues. The CDR3 spells CASSPLQGGNTGELFF. As DNA, the CDR3 is TGTGCCAGCTCACCCCTCCAGGGAGGGAACACCGGGGAGCTGTTTTTT.

The rearrangement joins TRBV7-6 to TRBJ2-5; maybe TRBD2 (6 bases). CDR3 size: 17 residues. Per the germline V gene, CDR1 is SGHVS and CDR2 is FNYEAQ. Deletions cut 5 bases from V and 2 bases from J, with 21 bases between. CDR3 in amino acids: CASSPPGYGGPQETQYF. The CDR3 DNA is TGTGCCAGCAGCCCCCCTGGCTACGGGGGACCACAAGAGACCCAGTACTTC.

The V and J genes are TRBV5-1 and TRBJ1-1, with a tentative D call TRBD1 (5 bases). This CDR3 region has 14 residues. Germline V gene lookup returns CDR1 SGHRS and CDR2 YFSETQ. V shed 7 bases and J shed 5 bases, with 18 bases lying between them. The CDR3 protein is CASGLKGKDTEAFF. For the CDR3, the DNA is TGCGCCAGCGGTTTAAAGGGGAAGGATACTGAAGCTTTCTTT.

In this sample, this clone turned up a few times. The rearrangement uses TRBV2 and TRBJ1-6; D unclear. Per germline, CDR1 SNHLY and CDR2 FYNNEI. Trimming pared 6 bases from V and 0 bases from J, leaving 15 bases between. This CDR3 region has 17 residues. CDR3 DNA sequence: TGTGCCAGCAGGCTGATGTGGCCAAGCTCCTATAATTCACCCCTCCACTTT. It is translated as CASRLMWPSSYNSPLHF.

The chain joins TRBV12-3 or TRBV12-4 to TRBJ2-5; TRBD1 aligns across 7 bases. V lost 3 bases to trimming and J lost 11 bases; unmatched junction nucleotides: 9. The CDR3 extends over 13 amino acids. The CDR3 region has the DNA TGTGCCAGCAGTTTGGGGTTACAGGGGCAGCAGTACTTC. Translating it yields CASSLGLQGQQYF.

The V gene is TRBV5-5, the J gene TRBJ2-5, with TRBD2 matching 8 bases. With 3 bases clipped from V and 5 bases from J, the junction kept 9 bases outside the gene matches. Germline values: CDR1 SGHKS, CDR2 YYEKEE (reference sequence). This CDR3 comprises 15 residues. The CDR3 loop reads CASSSTRGAAETQYF. The CDR3, as DNA: TGTGCCAGCAGCTCAACGCGGGGGGCGGCGGAGACCCAGTACTTC.

This clone was seen once. The rearrangement links TRBV28 to TRBJ1-4; D unresolved. Germline CDR1 and CDR2: MDHEN and SYDVKM. CDR3 length: 14 residues. V lost 1 base to trimming and J lost 7 bases, with 10 bases between them. CDR3 region: CASSLFSRGEKLFF. The CDR3 coding sequence is TGTGCCAGCAGTTTATTCTCGCGGGGTGAAAAACTGTTTTTT.

The chain uses TRBV7-8 and TRBJ2-1; tentatively, D is TRBD1 (5 bases). V lost 6 bases and J 10 bases, leaving 16 bases between the germline ends. CDR1 is SGHVS and CDR2 is FQNEAQ in the germline V gene. There are 13 residues in the CDR3. CDR3 region: CASSESRQGEQFF. The CDR3 DNA sequence: TGTGCCAGCAGTGAATCGCGGCAGGGAGAGCAGTTCTTC.

This chain joins TRBV5-4 and TRBJ2-7; 7 positions agree with TRBD1. CDR1 and CDR2 (germline): SGHNT, YYREEE (reference sequence). The CDR3 length is 15 residues. The V gene end was trimmed by 4 bases and the J gene end by 3 bases; junction bases not matched to a gene: 10. CDR3 DNA sequence: TGTGCCAGCAGCGGTGGACAGGTCCCCTACTACGAGCAGTACTTC. Translated: CASSGGQVPYYEQYF.

The V gene is TRBV7-9, the J gene TRBJ1-3; D call uncertain. CDR1 SEHNR and CDR2 FQNEAQ come from the germline V gene (reference sequence). V gave up 6 bases and J gave up 2 bases, with 11 bases separating them. This CDR3 spans 14 amino acids. CDR3 in amino acids: CASRPQQPGNTIYF. CDR3 nucleotide sequence: TGTGCCAGCAGACCACAGCAGCCTGGAAACACCATATATTTT.

This clone is a singleton in its sample. This rearrangement joins TRBV11-2 to TRBJ2-1; the D gene is possibly TRBD2 (7 bases). The CDR3 loop spans 19 amino acids. V was clipped by 6 bases and J by 0 bases, with 24 bases between them. Germline loops: CDR1 SGHAT, CDR2 FQNNGV. CDR3 loop: CASSTGGWGGPSSYNEQFF. The CDR3 DNA reads as TGTGCCAGCAGTACCGGAGGATGGGGGGGGCCAAGCTCCTACAATGAGCAGTTCTTC.

The rearrangement uses TRBV19 and TRBJ2-7; the match to TRBD1 covers 7 bases. The CDR3 is 14 amino acids. V lost 1 base to trimming and J lost 3 bases; unmatched junction nucleotides: 3. The V gene's germline CDR1 is LNHDA and CDR2 SQIVND (reference sequence). CDR3 nucleotides: TGTGCCAGTAGTATAGGACAGGGTTTCTACGAGCAGTACTTC. Translated, it gives CASSIGQGFYEQYF.

The chain recombines TRBV4-2 with TRBJ2-5; 15 bases match TRBD2. The CDR3 spans 17 residues. Unmatched junction bases numbered 6, after V lost 2 bases and J lost 5 bases. Looked up from germline, CDR1 is LGHNA and CDR2 is YNFKEQ. In DNA, the CDR3 is TGTGCCAGCAGCCAACGGACTAGCGGGGGGGCGGTTGAGACCCAGTACTTC. Translating gives CASSQRTSGGAVETQYF.